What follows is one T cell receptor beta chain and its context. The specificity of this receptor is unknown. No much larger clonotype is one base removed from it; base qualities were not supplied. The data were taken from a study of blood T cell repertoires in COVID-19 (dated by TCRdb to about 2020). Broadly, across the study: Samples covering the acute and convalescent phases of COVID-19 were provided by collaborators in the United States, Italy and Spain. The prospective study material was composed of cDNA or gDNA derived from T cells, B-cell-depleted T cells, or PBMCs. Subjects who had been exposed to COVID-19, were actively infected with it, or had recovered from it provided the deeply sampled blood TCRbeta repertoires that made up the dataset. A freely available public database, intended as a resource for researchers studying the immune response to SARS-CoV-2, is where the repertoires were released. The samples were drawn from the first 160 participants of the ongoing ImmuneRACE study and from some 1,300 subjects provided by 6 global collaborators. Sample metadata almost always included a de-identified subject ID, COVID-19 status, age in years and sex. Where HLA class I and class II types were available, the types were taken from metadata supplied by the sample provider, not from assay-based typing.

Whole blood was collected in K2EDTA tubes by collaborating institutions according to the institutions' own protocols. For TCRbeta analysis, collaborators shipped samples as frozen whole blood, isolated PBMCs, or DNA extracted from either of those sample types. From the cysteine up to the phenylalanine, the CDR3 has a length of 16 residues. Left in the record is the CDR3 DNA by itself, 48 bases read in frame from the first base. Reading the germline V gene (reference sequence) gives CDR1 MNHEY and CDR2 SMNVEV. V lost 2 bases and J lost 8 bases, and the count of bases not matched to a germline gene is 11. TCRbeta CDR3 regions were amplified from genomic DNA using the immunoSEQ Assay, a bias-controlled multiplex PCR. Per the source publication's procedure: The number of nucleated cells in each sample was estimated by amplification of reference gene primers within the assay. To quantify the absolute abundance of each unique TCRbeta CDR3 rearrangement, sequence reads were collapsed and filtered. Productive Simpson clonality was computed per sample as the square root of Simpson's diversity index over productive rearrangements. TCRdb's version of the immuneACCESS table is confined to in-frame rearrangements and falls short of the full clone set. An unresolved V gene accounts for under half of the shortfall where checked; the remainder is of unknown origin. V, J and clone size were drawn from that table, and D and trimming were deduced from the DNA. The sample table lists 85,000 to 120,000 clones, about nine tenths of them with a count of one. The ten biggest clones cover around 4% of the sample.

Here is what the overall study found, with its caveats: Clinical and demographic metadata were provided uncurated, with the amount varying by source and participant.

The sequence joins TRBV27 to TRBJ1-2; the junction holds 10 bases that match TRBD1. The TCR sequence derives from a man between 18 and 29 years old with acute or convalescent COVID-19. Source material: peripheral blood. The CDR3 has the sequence CASSLGVPGQGWGYTF. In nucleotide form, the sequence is TGTGCCAGCAGTTTAGGCGTCCCGGGACAGGGGTGGGGCTACACCTTC.